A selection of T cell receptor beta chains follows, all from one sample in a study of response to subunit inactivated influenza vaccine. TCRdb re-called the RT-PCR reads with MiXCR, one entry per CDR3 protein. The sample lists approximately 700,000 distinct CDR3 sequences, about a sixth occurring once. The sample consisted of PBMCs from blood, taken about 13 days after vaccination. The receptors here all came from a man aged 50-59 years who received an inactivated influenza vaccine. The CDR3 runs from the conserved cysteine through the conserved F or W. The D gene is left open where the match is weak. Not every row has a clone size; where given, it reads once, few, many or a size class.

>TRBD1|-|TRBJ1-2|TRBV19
TGTGCCAGTAGGGGACAGGGGCGAAGCTATGGCTACACCTTC
CASRGQGRSYGYTF
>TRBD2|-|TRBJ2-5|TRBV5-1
TGCGCCAGCAGCTTAGATAGCGGGGATGAGACCCAGTACTTC
CASSLDSGDETQYF
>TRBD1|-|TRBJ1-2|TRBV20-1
TGCAGTGCGGCGGACAGGCATGGCTACACCTTC
CSAADRHGYTF
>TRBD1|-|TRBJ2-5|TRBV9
TGTGCCAGCAGCGTCGGGGACAGACAGAGAACAGAGGGCCAGTACTTC
CASSVGDRQRTEGQYF
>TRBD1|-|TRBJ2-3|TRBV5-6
TGTGCCAGCTCCGGGACAGGGGGCCAAGATACGCAGTATTTT
CASSGTGGQDTQYF
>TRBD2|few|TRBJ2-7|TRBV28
TGTGCCAGCAGTTGGGCGACTAGCGGCTCCTACGAGCAGTACTTC
CASSWATSGSYEQYF
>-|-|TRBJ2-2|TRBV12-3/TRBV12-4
TGTGCCAGCAGTTTTTCCGCCGGGGAGCTGTTTTTT
CASSFSAGELFF
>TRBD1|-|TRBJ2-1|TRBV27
TGTGCCAGCAGACTGACAGGGGGCAATGAGCAGTTCTTC
CASRLTGGNEQFF
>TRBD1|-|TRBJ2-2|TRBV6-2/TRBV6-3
TGTGCCAGCAGTTACTCGACAGGGATCACCGGGGAGCTGTTTTTT
CASSYSTGITGELFF
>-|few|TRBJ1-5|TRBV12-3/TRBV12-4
TGTGCCAGCAGTCCAACCAGGGGTGGCAATCAGCCCCAGCATTTT
CASSPTRGGNQPQHF
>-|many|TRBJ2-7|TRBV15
TGTGCCACCAGCAGAGATGGTTACGAGCAGTACTTC
CATSRDGYEQYF
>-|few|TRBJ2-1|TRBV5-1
TGCGCCAGCAGCCCGTACCCTCTAGCGTCCCACAATGAGCAGTTCTTC
CASSPYPLASHNEQFF
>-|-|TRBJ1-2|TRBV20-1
TGCAGTGCTAGAGATTCAAGTCTTTCTGACTATGGCTACACCTTC
CSARDSSLSDYGYTF
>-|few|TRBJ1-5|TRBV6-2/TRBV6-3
TGTGCCAGCAGCATAAATAGCAATCAGCCCCAGCATTTT
CASSINSNQPQHF
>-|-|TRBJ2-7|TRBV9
TGTGCCAGCAGCCCCACAGGTGCCTCCTACGAGCAGTACTTC
CASSPTGASYEQYF
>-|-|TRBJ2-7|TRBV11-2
TGTGCCAGCAGCTTAGATCAGGGAAACTCCTACGAGCAGTACTTC
CASSLDQGNSYEQYF